This TCR beta chain was sequenced for a study of blood T cell repertoires in COVID-19. Across the study: Some COVID-19 samples were acute and others convalescent; all came from the United States, Italy and Spain. T cells, B-cell-depleted T cells, or PBMCs provided the cDNA or gDNA that served as material.

The length of the CDR3 is 15 residues. The V and J ends lost 4 bases and 4 bases, in that order; junction bases with no gene match: 5. The germline V gene has CDR1 SQVTM and CDR2 ANQGSEA. Source study methods: Amplification of reference gene primers provided the estimated nucleated cell counts. The assay was immunoSEQ multiplex PCR, and TCRdb's table has in-frame clones only and misses some. V and J calls and clone size are as listed in that table; D and trimming were resolved from the DNA. This table has roughly 140,000 clones, 65% to 90% appearing once. The V gene is TRBV29-1, the J gene TRBJ2-3, with TRBD2 identical over 13 bases. The specimen sequenced was peripheral blood. This TCR was sampled from a man aged 65 to 79 with acute or convalescent COVID-19. The CDR3 DNA reads TGCAGCGTTGGCCGACTAGCGGGAGGCTCAGATACGCAGTATTTT. This encodes CSVGRLAGGSDTQYF.